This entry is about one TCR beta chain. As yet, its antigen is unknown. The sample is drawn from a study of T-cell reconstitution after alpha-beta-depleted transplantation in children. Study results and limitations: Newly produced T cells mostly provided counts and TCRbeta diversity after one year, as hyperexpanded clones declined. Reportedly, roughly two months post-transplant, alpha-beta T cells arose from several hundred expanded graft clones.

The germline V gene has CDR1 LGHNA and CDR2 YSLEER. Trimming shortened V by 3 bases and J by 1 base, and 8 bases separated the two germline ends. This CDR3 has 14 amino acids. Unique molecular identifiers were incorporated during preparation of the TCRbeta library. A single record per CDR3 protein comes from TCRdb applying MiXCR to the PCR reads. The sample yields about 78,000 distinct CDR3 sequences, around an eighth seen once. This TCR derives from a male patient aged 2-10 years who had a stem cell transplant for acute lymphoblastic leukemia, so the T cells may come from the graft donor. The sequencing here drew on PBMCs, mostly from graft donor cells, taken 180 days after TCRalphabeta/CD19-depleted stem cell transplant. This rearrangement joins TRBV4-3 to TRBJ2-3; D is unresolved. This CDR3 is CASSHTAGTDTQYF. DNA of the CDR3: TGCGCCAGCAGCCACACGGCGGGCACAGATACGCAGTATTTT.